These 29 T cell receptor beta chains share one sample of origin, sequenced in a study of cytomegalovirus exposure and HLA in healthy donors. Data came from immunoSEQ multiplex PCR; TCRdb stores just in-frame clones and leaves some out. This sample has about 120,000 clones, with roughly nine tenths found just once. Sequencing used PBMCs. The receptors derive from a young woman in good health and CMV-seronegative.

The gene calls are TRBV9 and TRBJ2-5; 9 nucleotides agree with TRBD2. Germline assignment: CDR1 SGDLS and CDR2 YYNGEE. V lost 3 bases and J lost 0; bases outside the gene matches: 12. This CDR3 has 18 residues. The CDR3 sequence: CASSARGRASGDQETQYF. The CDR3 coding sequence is TGTGCCAGCAGCGCAAGAGGGAGAGCTAGCGGGGACCAAGAGACCCAGTACTTC.

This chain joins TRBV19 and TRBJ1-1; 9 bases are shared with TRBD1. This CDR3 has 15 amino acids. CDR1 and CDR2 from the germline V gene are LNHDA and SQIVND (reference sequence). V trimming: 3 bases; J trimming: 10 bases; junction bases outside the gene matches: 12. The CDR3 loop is CASSMDRGRRLGAFF. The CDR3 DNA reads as TGTGCCAGTAGTATGGACAGGGGCCGTCGGCTTGGAGCTTTCTTT. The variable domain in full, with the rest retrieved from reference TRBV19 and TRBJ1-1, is DGGITQSPKYLFRKEGQNVTLSCEQNLNHDAMYWYRQDPGQGLRLIYYSQIVNDFQKGDIAEGYSVSREKKESFPLTVTSAQKNPTAFYLCASSMDRGRRLGAFFGQGTRLTVV.

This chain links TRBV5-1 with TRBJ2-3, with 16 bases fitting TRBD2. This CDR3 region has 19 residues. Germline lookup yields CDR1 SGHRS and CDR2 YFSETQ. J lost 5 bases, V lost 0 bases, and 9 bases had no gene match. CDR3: CASSLVGLAGGPRGDTQYF. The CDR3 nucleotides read TGCGCCAGCAGCTTGGTGGGACTAGCGGGAGGGCCAAGGGGAGATACGCAGTATTTT.

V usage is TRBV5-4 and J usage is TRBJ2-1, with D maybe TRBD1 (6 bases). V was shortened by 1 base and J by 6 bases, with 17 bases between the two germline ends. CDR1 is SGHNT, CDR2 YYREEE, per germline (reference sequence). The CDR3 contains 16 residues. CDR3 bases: TGTGCCAGCAGCTTGTCACCACAGGGTAGGGGCAATGAGCAGTTCTTC. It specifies CASSLSPQGRGNEQFF.

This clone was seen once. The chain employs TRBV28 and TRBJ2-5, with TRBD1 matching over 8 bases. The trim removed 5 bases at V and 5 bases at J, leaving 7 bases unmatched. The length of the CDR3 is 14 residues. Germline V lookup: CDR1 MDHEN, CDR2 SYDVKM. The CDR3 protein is CASSLETGVETQYF. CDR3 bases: TGTGCCAGCAGTCTAGAGACAGGGGTGGAGACCCAGTACTTC. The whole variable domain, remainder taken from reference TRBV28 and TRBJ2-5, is DVKVTQSSRYLVKRTGEKVFLECVQDMDHENMFWYRQDPGLGLRLIYFSYDVKMKEKGDIPEGYSVSREKKERFSLILESASTNQTSMYLCASSLETGVETQYFGPGTRLLVL.

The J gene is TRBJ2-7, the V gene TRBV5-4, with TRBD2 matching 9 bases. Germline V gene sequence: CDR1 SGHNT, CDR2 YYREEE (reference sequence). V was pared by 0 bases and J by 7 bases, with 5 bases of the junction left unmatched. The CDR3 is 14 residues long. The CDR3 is CASSLGLAGTEQYF. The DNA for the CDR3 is TGTGCCAGCAGCTTGGGCCTAGCGGGAACAGAGCAGTACTTC.

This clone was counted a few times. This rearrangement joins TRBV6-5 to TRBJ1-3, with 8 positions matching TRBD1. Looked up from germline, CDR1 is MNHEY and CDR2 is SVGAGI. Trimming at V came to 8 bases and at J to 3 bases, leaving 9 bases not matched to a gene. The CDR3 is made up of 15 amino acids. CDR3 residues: CASASGGALGNTIYF. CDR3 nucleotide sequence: TGTGCCAGCGCCTCAGGGGGCGCGCTTGGAAACACCATATATTTT.

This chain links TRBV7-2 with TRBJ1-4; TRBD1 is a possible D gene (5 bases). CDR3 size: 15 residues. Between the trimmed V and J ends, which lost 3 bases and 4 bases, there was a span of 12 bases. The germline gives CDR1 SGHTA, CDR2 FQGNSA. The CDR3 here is CASSLWRRDNEKLFF. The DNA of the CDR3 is TGTGCCAGCAGCTTGTGGCGCAGGGATAATGAAAAACTGTTTTTT.

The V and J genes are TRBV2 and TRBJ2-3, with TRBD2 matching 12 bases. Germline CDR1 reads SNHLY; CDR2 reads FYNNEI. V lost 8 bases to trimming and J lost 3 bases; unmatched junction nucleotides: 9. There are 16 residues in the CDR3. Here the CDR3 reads CASGVATSGRTDTQYF. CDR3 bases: TGTGCCAGCGGAGTCGCGACTAGCGGGAGAACAGATACGCAGTATTTT. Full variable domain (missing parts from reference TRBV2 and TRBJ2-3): EPEVTQTPSHQVTQMGQEVILRCVPISNHLYFYWYRQILGQKVEFLVSFYNNEISEKSEIFDDQFSVERPDGSNFTLKIRSTKLEDSAMYFCASGVATSGRTDTQYFGPGTRLTVL.

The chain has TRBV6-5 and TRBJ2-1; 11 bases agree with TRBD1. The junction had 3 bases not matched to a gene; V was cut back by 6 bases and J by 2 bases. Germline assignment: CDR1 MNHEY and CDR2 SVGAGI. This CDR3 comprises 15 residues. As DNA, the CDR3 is TGTGCCAGCAGACCGGGACAGGGGGCCTACAATGAGCAGTTCTTC. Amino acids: CASRPGQGAYNEQFF.

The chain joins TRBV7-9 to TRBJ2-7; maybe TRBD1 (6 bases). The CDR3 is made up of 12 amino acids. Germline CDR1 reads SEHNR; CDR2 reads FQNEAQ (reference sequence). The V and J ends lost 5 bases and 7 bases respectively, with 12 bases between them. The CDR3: CASSPGRGEQYF. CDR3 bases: TGTGCCAGCAGCCCTGGCAGGGGAGAGCAGTACTTC.

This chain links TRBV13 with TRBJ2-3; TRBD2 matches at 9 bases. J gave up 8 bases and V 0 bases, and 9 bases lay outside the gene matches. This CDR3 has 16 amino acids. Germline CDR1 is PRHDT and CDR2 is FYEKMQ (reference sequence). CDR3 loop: CASSLGGGRVQGTQYF. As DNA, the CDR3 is TGTGCCAGCAGCTTAGGAGGCGGGAGGGTCCAAGGTACGCAGTATTTT.

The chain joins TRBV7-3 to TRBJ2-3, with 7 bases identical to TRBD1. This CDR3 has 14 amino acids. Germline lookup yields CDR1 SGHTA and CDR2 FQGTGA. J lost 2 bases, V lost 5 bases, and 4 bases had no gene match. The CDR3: CASSPGQLTDTQYF. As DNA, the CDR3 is TGTGCCAGCAGCCCGGGACAGCTCACAGATACGCAGTATTTT.

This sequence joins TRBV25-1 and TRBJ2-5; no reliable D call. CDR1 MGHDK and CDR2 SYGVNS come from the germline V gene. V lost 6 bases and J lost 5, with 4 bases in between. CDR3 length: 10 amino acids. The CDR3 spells CASRGETQYF. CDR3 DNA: TGTGCCAGCAGGGGCGAGACCCAGTACTTC.

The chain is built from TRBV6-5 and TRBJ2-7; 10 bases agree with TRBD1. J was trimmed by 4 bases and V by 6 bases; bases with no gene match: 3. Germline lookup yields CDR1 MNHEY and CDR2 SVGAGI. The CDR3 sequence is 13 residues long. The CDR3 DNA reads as TGTGCCAGCAGCCGGGACAGGGGTTACGAGCAGTACTTC. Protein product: CASSRDRGYEQYF.

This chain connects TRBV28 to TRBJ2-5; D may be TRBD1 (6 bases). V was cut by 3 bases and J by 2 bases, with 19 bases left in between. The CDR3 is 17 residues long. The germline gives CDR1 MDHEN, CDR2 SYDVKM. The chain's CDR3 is CASSFSPLGQIQETQYF. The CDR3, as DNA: TGTGCCAGCAGTTTTTCCCCCCTCGGACAGATACAAGAGACCCAGTACTTC. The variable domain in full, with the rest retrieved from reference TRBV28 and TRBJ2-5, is DVKVTQSSRYLVKRTGEKVFLECVQDMDHENMFWYRQDPGLGLRLIYFSYDVKMKEKGDIPEGYSVSREKKERFSLILESASTNQTSMYLCASSFSPLGQIQETQYFGPGTRLLVL.

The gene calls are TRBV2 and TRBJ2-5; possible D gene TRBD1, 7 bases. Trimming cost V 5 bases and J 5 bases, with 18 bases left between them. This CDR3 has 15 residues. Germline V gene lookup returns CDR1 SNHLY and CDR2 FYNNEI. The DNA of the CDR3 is TGTGCCAGCAGTCCGAGACAGGGAGGATGGGAGACCCAGTACTTC. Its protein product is CASSPRQGGWETQYF.

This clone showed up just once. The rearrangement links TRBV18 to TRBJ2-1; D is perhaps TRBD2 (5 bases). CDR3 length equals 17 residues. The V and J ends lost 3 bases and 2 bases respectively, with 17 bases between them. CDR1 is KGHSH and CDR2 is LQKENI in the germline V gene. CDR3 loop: CASSPTGGGLTYNEQFF. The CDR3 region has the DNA TGTGCCAGCTCACCTACTGGCGGCGGGCTAACCTACAATGAGCAGTTCTTC.

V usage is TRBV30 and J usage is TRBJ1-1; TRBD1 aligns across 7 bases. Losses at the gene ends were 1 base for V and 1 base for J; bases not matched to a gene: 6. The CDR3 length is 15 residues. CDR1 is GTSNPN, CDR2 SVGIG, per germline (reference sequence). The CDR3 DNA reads TGTGCCTGGAGTGACCCGGGACAGCAGAACACTGAAGCTTTCTTT. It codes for CAWSDPGQQNTEAFF. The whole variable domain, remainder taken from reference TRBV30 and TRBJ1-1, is SQTIHQWPATLVQPVGSPLSLECTVEGTSNPNLYWYRQAAGRGLQLLFYSVGIGQISSEVPQNLSASRPQDRQFILSSKKLLLSDSGFYLCAWSDPGQQNTEAFFGQGTRLTVV.

For the CDR3, the DNA is TGTGCCAGCAGTGACACCATATTCGGACAGGCGGGGAGCTCCTACGAGCAGTACTTC. This translates into CASSDTIFGQAGSSYEQYF. The chain carries TRBV2 and TRBJ2-7; D is perhaps TRBD1 (7 bases). The CDR3 is 19 residues long. The germline CDR1 and CDR2 sequences are SNHLY and FYNNEI. The germline V and J ends were trimmed by 3 bases and 0 bases, with 24 bases remaining between them.

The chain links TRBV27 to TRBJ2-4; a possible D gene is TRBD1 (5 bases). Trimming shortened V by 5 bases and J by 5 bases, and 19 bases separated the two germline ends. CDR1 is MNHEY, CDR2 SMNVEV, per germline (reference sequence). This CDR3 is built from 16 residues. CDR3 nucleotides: TGTGCCAGCAGTCCCCGGGTAGGGGTGGTTGAAAACATTCAGTACTTC. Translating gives CASSPRVGVVENIQYF.

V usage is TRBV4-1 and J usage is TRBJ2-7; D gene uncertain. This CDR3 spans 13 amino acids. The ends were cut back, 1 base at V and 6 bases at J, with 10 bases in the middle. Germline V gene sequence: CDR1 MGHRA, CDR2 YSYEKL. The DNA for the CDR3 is TGCGCCAGCAGCCAAGGAGGTTCCATCGAGCAGTACTTC. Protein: CASSQGGSIEQYF.

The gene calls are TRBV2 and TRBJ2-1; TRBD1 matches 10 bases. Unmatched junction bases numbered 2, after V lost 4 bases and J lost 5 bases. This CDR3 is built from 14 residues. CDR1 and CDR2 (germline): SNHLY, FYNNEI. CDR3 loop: CASSVGQGHNEQFF. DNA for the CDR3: TGTGCCAGCAGTGTGGGACAGGGGCACAATGAGCAGTTCTTC.

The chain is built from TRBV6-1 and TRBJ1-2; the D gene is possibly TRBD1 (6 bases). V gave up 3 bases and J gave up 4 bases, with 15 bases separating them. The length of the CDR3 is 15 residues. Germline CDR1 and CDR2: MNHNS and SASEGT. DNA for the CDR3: TGTGCCAGCAGTGATTCTCTCGGACAGCCCTATGGCTACACCTTC. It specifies CASSDSLGQPYGYTF.

The CDR3 nucleotides are TGTGCCACCAGCAGAGATTATGGCGGTGAGACCCAGTACTTC. It encodes CATSRDYGGETQYF. The rearrangement links TRBV15 to TRBJ2-5; no firm D call. Trimming cost V 0 bases and J 5 bases, with 10 bases left between them. CDR3 size: 14 residues. The germline V gene has CDR1 LNHNV and CDR2 YYDKDF (reference sequence).

In nucleotides, the CDR3 is TGTGCCAGCAGAGATAGCGGGAGCGGCACAGATACGCAGTATTTT. Translated, it gives CASRDSGSGTDTQYF. V and J are TRBV9 and TRBJ2-3; 9 bases are a match to TRBD2. CDR1 SGDLS and CDR2 YYNGEE come from the germline V gene. V was pared by 5 bases and J by 1 base, with 5 bases of the junction left unmatched. The CDR3 covers 15 residues.

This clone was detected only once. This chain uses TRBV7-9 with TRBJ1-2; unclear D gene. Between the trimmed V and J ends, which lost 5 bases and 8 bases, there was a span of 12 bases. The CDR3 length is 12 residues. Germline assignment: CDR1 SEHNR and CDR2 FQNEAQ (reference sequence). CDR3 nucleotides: TGTGCCAGCAGCCCCTGGGTGGGCGGCTACACCTTC. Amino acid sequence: CASSPWVGGYTF.

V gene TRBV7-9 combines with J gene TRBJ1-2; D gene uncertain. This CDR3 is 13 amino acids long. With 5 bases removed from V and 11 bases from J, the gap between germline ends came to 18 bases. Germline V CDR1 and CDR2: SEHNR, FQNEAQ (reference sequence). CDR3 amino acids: CASSPDGNLGYTF. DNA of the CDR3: TGTGCCAGCAGCCCCGACGGGAACTTGGGATACACCTTC.

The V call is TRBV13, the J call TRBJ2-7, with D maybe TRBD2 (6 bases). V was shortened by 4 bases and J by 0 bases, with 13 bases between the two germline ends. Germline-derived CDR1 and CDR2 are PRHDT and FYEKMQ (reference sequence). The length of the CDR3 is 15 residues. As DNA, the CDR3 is TGTGCCAGCAGCTCCGGAGCGGAGGGCTCCTACGAGCAGTACTTC. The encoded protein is CASSSGAEGSYEQYF. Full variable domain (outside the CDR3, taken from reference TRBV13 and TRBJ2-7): AAGVIQSPRHLIKEKRETATLKCYPIPRHDTVYWYQQGPGQDPQFLISFYEKMQSDKGSIPDRFSAQQFSDYHSELNMSSLELGDSALYFCASSSGAEGSYEQYFGPGTRLTVT.